This is a list of T cell receptor beta chains from one sample in a study of glioma-infiltrating T cells. One entry per CDR3 protein, called by TCRdb with MiXCR from the multiplex PCR reads. The repertoire includes more than 95,000 distinct CDR3 sequences, 25% to 30% of them detected once, and less than 55% sits in the top ten. The specimen was glioma tissue, nonneoplastic brain tissue, or PBMCs (not recorded which). The receptors come from a human donor with low-grade glioma or glioblastoma, undergoing nonglioma brain surgery, or in good health (not recorded which). Both conserved end residues are part of each CDR3. D genes are given only for firm matches. Size is omitted from some rows. Given values are once, few, many or a class for expanded clones.

size | J | D | V | DNA | CDR3
many | TRBJ2-2 | NA | TRBV20-1 | TGCAGTGCTAGGTCGGGGCCCGGGGAGCTGTTTTTT | CSARSGPGELFF
NA | TRBJ2-3 | NA | TRBV5-4 | TGTGCCAGCAGCTTAGGACCGACGATTACTGATACGCAGTATTTT | CASSLGPTITDTQYF
many | TRBJ2-1 | NA | TRBV5-6 | TGTGCCAGCAGCTTGCAGTACGAGCAGTTCTTC | CASSLQYEQFF
many | TRBJ2-1 | TRBD2 | TRBV20-1 | TGCAGTGTAGCGACTAGCGACTCTTTGGGCAATGAGCAGTTCTTC | CSVATSDSLGNEQFF
NA | TRBJ1-6 | NA | TRBV11-2 | TGTGCCAGCAGCCTTAGCCGGGCAGCTTCCAGGGCCCTCCACTTT | CASSLSRAASRALHF
many | TRBJ2-5 | NA | TRBV15 | TGTGCCACCAGCAAAGAGAGGGGAGAGACCCAGTACTTC | CATSKERGETQYF
many | TRBJ1-5 | NA | TRBV2 | TGTGCCAGCAGACCCATTGGCAGCTCCAATCAGCCCCAGCATTTT | CASRPIGSSNQPQHF
NA | TRBJ2-5 | NA | TRBV18 | TGTGCCAGCTCACCACCTGGAGAGACCCAGTACTTC | CASSPPGETQYF
once | TRBJ2-6 | NA | TRBV7-3 | TGTGCCAGCAGCTTAACTTCCGCAGGAGCCAACGTCCTGACTTTC | CASSLTSAGANVLTF
NA | TRBJ2-1 | NA | TRBV20-1 | TGCAGCCCCAGGGGAGGATCCTCCTTTCTCCACTCCTACAATGAGCAGTTCTTC | CSPRGGSSFLHSYNEQFF
few | TRBJ2-1 | NA | TRBV2 | TGTGCCAGCGGCCGGGGGGCCAATTACAATGAGCAGTTCTTC | CASGRGANYNEQFF
many | TRBJ2-7 | NA | TRBV29-1 | TGCAGCTATTGGTCGGACAATTACGAGCAGTACTTC | CSYWSDNYEQYF
many | TRBJ1-6 | TRBD1 | TRBV25-1 | TGTGCCAGCAGAGGACAGGGAGATTCACCCCTCCACTTT | CASRGQGDSPLHF
NA | TRBJ2-7 | NA | TRBV3-1 | TGTGCCAGCAGCCAAGGGCAGGTCTACGAGCAGTACTTC | CASSQGQVYEQYF
few | TRBJ2-2 | NA | TRBV18 | TGTGCCAGCTCAACCAGGGGGAACACCGGGGAGCTGTTTTTT | CASSTRGNTGELFF
NA | TRBJ1-3 | TRBD1 | TRBV28 | TGTGCCAGCAAGACAGGGGGCTCTGGAAACACCATATATTTT | CASKTGGSGNTIYF
few | TRBJ2-7 | NA | TRBV19 | TGTGCCAGTAGTCCAAGCGGTCCCGCCTACGAGCAGTACTTC | CASSPSGPAYEQYF